Given below is one T cell receptor beta chain in context. Its antigen is still unknown. No much larger clonotype is one base removed from it; base qualities were not supplied. This specimen comes from a study of shared clonotypes between healthy human individuals (TCRdb year 2020). Notes on the research overall: The cohort comprised a couple of women and a few men aged 18 to 49 years. For each donor, three plates each were used for CD4 naive and CD4 memory, two plates were used for CD8 naive, and one plate was used for CD8 memory. To estimate repertoire size and how much clonotypes are shared between individuals, the study performed deep sequencing of blood TCR repertoires from a handful of healthy adults. To increase sequencing depth and limit assay-specific biases, TCR repertoire library preparation and sequencing were carried out by different laboratories using diverse techniques. Per donor, leukapheresis produced somewhere between about 0.85 and 10 billion PBMCs. Overall study results and their limits: Across a few donors, around 5% of naive CD4, around 3.5% of naive CD8, 2% to 2.5% of memory CD4, and roughly 0.41% of memory CD8 clonotypes were shared. Higher generation probabilities were observed for clonotypes shared by all four sorted-subset donors than for non-shared clonotypes. Sampling was restricted to blood, and TCR repertoires in tissue are likely to differ from TCR repertoires in blood. Naive subsets generally had larger estimated clonotype richness than memory subsets. Based on pairwise subsampling, the degree of clonotype sharing among donors was expected to be affected by sequencing depth. Rarefaction of sorted-subset datasets indicated incomplete sequencing despite the large sequencing depth. Because the study included only a small number of donors, the genetic and exposure-history diversity represented was limited.

Donors were healthy HIV-negative adults with no recently reported acute infections or vaccinations. Only Caucasian adults living in Nashville, Tennessee, USA were represented among the donors. CD4+ T cells were enriched through magnetic negative selection, after which naive cells were positively selected on CD45RA and the remaining negative fraction served as the memory subset. Blood was obtained by leukapheresis, after which PBMCs were separated by Ficoll-Histopaque density gradient centrifugation and cryopreserved in liquid nitrogen vapor phase. Analytical flow cytometry was used to check the purity and quantity of every magnetically sorted T cell population. Genomic DNA was isolated from each sorted fraction and quantified by UV absorbance on a Nanodrop 2000c. V and J are trimmed by 0 bases and 5 bases, and the gene matches miss 7 bases of the junction. As encoded in the germline V gene, CDR1 is SGDLS while CDR2 is YYNGEE. There are 15 amino acids in the CDR3, from cysteine to phenylalanine inclusive. CDR3 DNA is the only sequence kept; it has 45 bases, read in frame from the first base.

Using the deep immunoSEQ assay, TCR CDR3 regions were amplified from genomic DNA by multiplex PCR. For each cell subset, the extracted genomic DNA was distributed evenly across all wells of several immunoSEQ 96-well plates, and each plate served as one replicate. Each replicate PCR for sorted subsets received around 210 ng genomic DNA, equal to roughly 30,000 T cell genomes. The purified libraries were quantified using a Qubit 3.0 fluorometer, sized with a Bioanalyzer 2100, and then quantified again using the KAPA Library Quantification kit. A separate single-read 150-cycle Illumina NextSeq 550 flow cell was used to sequence each immunoSEQ 96-well plate. In the original analysis: Because only junctional sequences without quality scores were contained in the immunoSEQ output, filtering matching that applied to full-length reads could not be performed. To assign V/J genes and CDR3, sequences were annotated using PyIR, a Python wrapper for IgBLAST v1.9, with IMGT germline references. Any read was removed if the V/J assignment was weak (E-value above 1e-6), the CDR3 was missing, or the read contained stop codons, out-of-frame junctions, or ambiguous translated residues. V3J clonotypes were defined as sequences sharing the same inferred V gene, J gene, and CDR3 amino acid sequence. Percentage overlap between repertoires was calculated by dividing the number of shared unique clonotypes by the size of the smaller repertoire. Richness of each repertoire was evaluated using RTK rarefaction, the Chao1 estimator, and Recon v2.1 estimates of unobserved clonotypes. Generation probabilities were computed with OLGA for all TCRbeta clonotypes obtained by the gDNA method from a handful of donors. This immuneACCESS table, as held by TCRdb, lists in-frame sequences with V and J called but not all clones. Of the missing ones, under half trace to an unresolved V gene in checked studies; the others have no known cause. The V and J calls and clone size are taken from that table; D and trimming were inferred from the DNA. This sample comprises some 1.5 million clones, 95% to 97% of them detected only once. Roughly 1.2% of the sample goes to the ten largest clones.

Sequencing was done on a sample of naive CD4+ T cells sorted from blood. Per the publication, the cell subset or site label means: CD45RA+ positively selected. In this chain, TRBV9 is recombined with TRBJ2-5; 7 of the junction bases match TRBD2. This TCR came from a man aged 25 to 45 in good health. The nucleotide sequence reads TGTGCCAGCAGCGTAGGGGGAGGGCGTTGGGAGACCCAGTACTTC. It is translated as CASSVGGGRWETQYF. Where the CDR3 stops, the reference TRBV9 and TRBJ2-5 genes take over; the full variable domain is DSGVTQTPKHLITATGQRVTLRCSPRSGDLSVYWYQQSLDQGLQFLIQYYNGEERAKGNILERFSAQQFPDLHSELNLSSLELGDSALYFCASSVGGGRWETQYFGPGTRLLVL.